This entry lists 21 T cell receptor beta chains sequenced from one sample in a study of Ad26.COV2.S vaccination and SARS-CoV-2 variants. The data were produced by immunoSEQ multiplex PCR, yet TCRdb's version contains in-frame clones alone and is incomplete. The repertoire consists of fewer than 500,000 clones, with roughly nine tenths occurring once and the leading ten covering roughly 2.5%. As for treatment: 15 to 20 received Ad26.COV2.S at low or high dose, single or two shots; about 5 received placebo; per-sample allocation not given. The investigators took samples on day 63 after the first vaccine or placebo injection. The sample in question was peripheral blood, obtained in a trial of Ad26.COV2.S vaccine versus placebo. The receptors come from a person between 18 and 60 years old who received the Ad26.COV2.S COVID-19 vaccine or a placebo.

The chain combines TRBV4-1 with TRBJ1-6; possibly TRBD1 for D (5 bases). The CDR3 totals 14 residues. V shed 7 bases and J shed 2 bases, with 9 bases lying between them. CDR1 is MGHRA and CDR2 is YSYEKL in the germline V gene. The CDR3 nucleotides read TGCGCCAGCACGGGGGACCCCTATAATTCACCCCTCCACTTT. This gives the protein CASTGDPYNSPLHF.

The chain joins TRBV9 to TRBJ2-6; a possible D gene is TRBD2 (5 bases). The CDR3 sequence is 15 residues long. The germline CDR1 and CDR2 sequences are SGDLS and YYNGEE. Trimming cost V 1 base and J 1 base, with 6 bases left between them. Here the CDR3 reads CASSVWRSGANVLTF. DNA for the CDR3: TGTGCCAGCAGCGTATGGAGGTCTGGGGCCAACGTCCTGACTTTC. Complete variable domain (other parts from reference TRBV9 and TRBJ2-6): DSGVTQTPKHLITATGQRVTLRCSPRSGDLSVYWYQQSLDQGLQFLIQYYNGEERAKGNILERFSAQQFPDLHSELNLSSLELGDSALYFCASSVWRSGANVLTFGAGSRLTVL.

This rearrangement joins TRBV11-3 to TRBJ1-5; D unclear. Trimming removed 0 bases from V and 7 bases from J, with 7 bases in between. The germline V gene encodes CDR1 SGHNT and CDR2 YENEEA. The CDR3 is 13 amino acids. CDR3 sequence reads: CASSLDTTQPQHF. CDR3 DNA: TGTGCCAGCAGCTTAGATACTACGCAGCCCCAGCATTTT.

The J gene is TRBJ1-2, the V gene TRBV6-2 or TRBV6-3; 7 bases are shared with TRBD1. This CDR3 region has 14 residues. Germline trimming cut 0 bases from V and 8 bases from J; bases unmatched to any gene: 6. Germline V lookup: CDR1 MNHEY, CDR2 SVGEGT. The CDR3 nucleotides are TGTGCCAGCAGTTACTCTGACAGGGTAGGCGGCTACACCTTC. Protein: CASSYSDRVGGYTF.

The rearrangement uses TRBV7-8 and TRBJ2-5, with D possibly TRBD2 on 5 matching bases. The ends were cut back, 5 bases at V and 5 bases at J, with 15 bases in the middle. CDR3 length: 14 amino acids. Germline loops: CDR1 SGHVS, CDR2 FQNEAQ. In DNA, the CDR3 is TGTGCCAGCAGCGGGAGTCCAGTGGGTGAGACCCAGTACTTC. This translates into CASSGSPVGETQYF.

This clone showed up just once. V gene TRBV29-1 combines with J gene TRBJ2-1; maybe TRBD2 (6 bases). Germline V lookup: CDR1 SQVTM, CDR2 ANQGSEA. Trimming took 2 bases from V and 10 from J, leaving 24 bases between them. CDR3 size: 16 residues. The CDR3 sequence is CSVERPSAWGDPEQFF. The CDR3 DNA sequence: TGCAGCGTTGAAAGGCCGTCTGCGTGGGGGGACCCCGAGCAGTTCTTC.

This sequence joins TRBV2 and TRBJ1-2, with D unclear. Germline V CDR1 and CDR2: SNHLY, FYNNEI. Between the trimmed V and J ends, which lost 10 bases and 5 bases, there was a span of 17 bases. There are 13 residues in the CDR3. CDR3: CATSPLALYGYTF. The CDR3 DNA reads as TGTGCCACGTCCCCTCTGGCCCTTTATGGCTACACCTTC. Filled out from reference TRBV2 and TRBJ1-2, the complete variable domain reads EPEVTQTPSHQVTQMGQEVILRCVPISNHLYFYWYRQILGQKVEFLVSFYNNEISEKSEIFDDQFSVERPDGSNFTLKIRSTKLEDSAMYFCATSPLALYGYTFGSGTRLTVV.

The chain employs TRBV2 and TRBJ2-7, with a possible D match to TRBD1 (6 bases). Germline loops: CDR1 SNHLY, CDR2 FYNNEI. This CDR3 has 14 residues. The V gene lost 6 bases and the J gene lost 6 bases, with 18 bases spanning the gap. The CDR3 DNA sequence: TGTGCCAGCAGGGAGACAGGAGCCCTCCTCGAGCAGTACTTC. Amino acids: CASRETGALLEQYF.

This chain uses TRBV7-9 with TRBJ1-5; 8 nucleotides match TRBD1. The CDR3 has 14 residues. In germline, CDR1 is SEHNR, CDR2 FQNEAQ (reference sequence). Trimming at V came to 5 bases and at J to 3 bases, leaving 3 bases not matched to a gene. The CDR3 spells CASSPTGANQPQHF. CDR3 in DNA: TGTGCCAGCAGCCCGACAGGGGCCAATCAGCCCCAGCATTTT.

This chain links TRBV5-4 with TRBJ2-3; D gene uncertain. The CDR3 length is 13 residues. The V end was cut by 0 bases, the J end by 5 bases, with 7 bases between. CDR1 SGHNT and CDR2 YYREEE come from the germline V gene (reference sequence). In DNA, the CDR3 is TGTGCCAGCAGCTTGGCGTCCGGAGATACGCAGTATTTT. Its translation is CASSLASGDTQYF.

The V call is TRBV7-2, the J call TRBJ2-2; TRBD2 matches at 7 bases. The V and J ends lost 2 bases and 1 base, in that order; junction bases with no gene match: 4. CDR3 length: 16 residues. The germline V gene encodes CDR1 SGHTA and CDR2 FQGNSA. CDR3 coding DNA: TGTGCCAGCAGCTTAACGCTAGCGGTGAACACCGGGGAGCTGTTTTTT. Amino acids: CASSLTLAVNTGELFF.

The chain recombines TRBV6-6 with TRBJ1-5; D is unresolved. V was pared by 5 bases and J by 4 bases, with 6 bases between. This CDR3 is 12 amino acids long. Germline V CDR1 and CDR2: MNHNY, SVGAGI (reference sequence). The CDR3 reads CASSQFNQPQHF. The CDR3 DNA reads as TGTGCCAGCAGTCAATTTAATCAGCCCCAGCATTTT.

The CDR3 is CASCPGKGYEKLFF. CDR3 DNA: TGTGCCAGCTGCCCGGGCAAGGGGTATGAAAAACTGTTTTTT. The chain uses TRBV19 and TRBJ1-4, with D possibly matching TRBD1 (5 bases). The V end was cut by 9 bases, the J end by 6 bases, with 17 bases between. Looked up from germline, CDR1 is LNHDA and CDR2 is SQIVND (reference sequence). This CDR3 is built from 14 residues.

The CDR3 DNA reads as TGCGCCAGCAGCTTGGAGGGGGCCTACACTGAAGCTTTCTTT. This gives the protein CASSLEGAYTEAFF. This chain uses TRBV5-1 with TRBJ1-1, with 7 bases matching TRBD1. Germline trimming cut 0 bases from V and 3 bases from J; bases unmatched to any gene: 2. The CDR3 length is 14 residues. The germline V gene encodes CDR1 SGHRS and CDR2 YFSETQ.

The chain is built from TRBV5-6 and TRBJ2-7; tentative D call: TRBD1 (6 bases). Trimming shortened V by 2 bases and J by 7 bases, and 13 bases separated the two germline ends. The CDR3 length is 13 residues. The germline V gene has CDR1 SGHDT and CDR2 YYEEEE. In DNA, the CDR3 is TGTGCCAGCAGCTTCGGGACACCTTGGGAGCAGTACTTC. This encodes CASSFGTPWEQYF.

The gene calls are TRBV9 and TRBJ1-3; D call uncertain. Germline V CDR1 and CDR2: SGDLS, YYNGEE. V lost 4 bases and J lost 3, with 17 bases in between. CDR3 size: 16 residues. The chain's CDR3 is CASSPYGGTYGNTIYF. The CDR3 region has the DNA TGTGCCAGCAGCCCCTACGGAGGCACCTATGGAAACACCATATATTTT.

The V gene is TRBV6-5, the J gene TRBJ2-1; tentative D call: TRBD2 (6 bases). Germline CDR1 MNHEY, CDR2 SVGAGI. With 7 bases removed from V and 0 bases from J, the gap between germline ends came to 10 bases. This CDR3 is built from 14 residues. CDR3 amino acids: CASNAGGSYNEQFF. The DNA of the CDR3 is TGTGCCAGCAACGCCGGGGGCTCCTACAATGAGCAGTTCTTC.

The J gene is TRBJ2-2, the V gene TRBV6-1; no firm D call. Per the germline V gene, CDR1 is MNHNS and CDR2 is SASEGT. This CDR3 is 15 amino acids long. V lost 3 bases to trimming and J lost 6 bases, with 14 bases between them. CDR3 coding DNA: TGTGCCAGCAGTGATGCCCGGGTATCTTCCGGGGAGCTGTTTTTT. As protein: CASSDARVSSGELFF.

This CDR3 reads CASSQVEGRETQYF. CDR3 DNA: TGTGCCAGCAGCCAAGTGGAGGGCAGGGAGACCCAGTACTTC. This sequence joins TRBV3-1 (or the pseudogene TRBV3-2) and TRBJ2-5, with TRBD2 as a possible D gene (6 bases). Per the germline V gene, CDR1 is LGHDT and CDR2 is YNNKEL (reference sequence). The CDR3 is 14 residues long. The V end was cut by 1 base, the J end by 5 bases, with 11 bases between.

The chain is built from TRBV11-3 and TRBJ1-2; D is unresolved. The V gene lost 0 bases and the J gene lost 7 bases, with 12 bases spanning the gap. The CDR3 is made up of 14 amino acids. Germline V CDR1 and CDR2: SGHNT, YENEEA. For the CDR3, the DNA is TGTGCCAGCAGCTTAGATCGAACTTTGGGTGGCTACACCTTC. It codes for CASSLDRTLGGYTF.

The chain links TRBV9 to TRBJ1-6; D is ambiguous. This CDR3 region has 13 residues. V gave up 2 bases and J gave up 6 bases, with 6 bases separating them. Germline CDR1 and CDR2: SGDLS and YYNGEE. CDR3 DNA: TGTGCCAGCAGCGTTGAATTTAATTCACCCCTCCACTTT. Amino acid sequence: CASSVEFNSPLHF.